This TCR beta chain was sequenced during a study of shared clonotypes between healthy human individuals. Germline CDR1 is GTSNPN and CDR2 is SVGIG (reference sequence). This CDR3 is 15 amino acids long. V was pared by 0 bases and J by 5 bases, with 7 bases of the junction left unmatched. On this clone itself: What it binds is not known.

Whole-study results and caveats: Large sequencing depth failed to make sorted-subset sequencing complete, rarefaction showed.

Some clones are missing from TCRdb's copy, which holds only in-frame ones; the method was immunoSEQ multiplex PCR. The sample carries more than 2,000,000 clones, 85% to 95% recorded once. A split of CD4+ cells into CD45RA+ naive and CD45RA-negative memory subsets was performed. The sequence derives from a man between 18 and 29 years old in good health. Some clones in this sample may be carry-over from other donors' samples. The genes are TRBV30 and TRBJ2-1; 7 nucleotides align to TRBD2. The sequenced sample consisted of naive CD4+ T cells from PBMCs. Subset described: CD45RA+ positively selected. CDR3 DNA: TGTGCCTGGAGTGTGATGGGAGGGCCTAACAATGAGCAGTTCTTC. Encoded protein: CAWSVMGGPNNEQFF.